This passage covers 29 T cell receptor beta chains from one sample sequenced in a study of T cell responses to AZD1222 COVID-19 vaccine. Method: immunoSEQ multiplex PCR; TCRdb's copy keeps in-frame clones and lacks some. The table includes nearly 110,000 clones, under 90% detected once. The source material was peripheral blood, sampled on day 0 of AZD1222 vaccination. Every receptor here comes from an adult in good health.

The chain employs TRBV2 and TRBJ1-2; 9 bases match TRBD1. V was clipped by 8 bases and J by 5 bases; unmatched bases: 9. Germline values: CDR1 SNHLY, CDR2 FYNNEI. The CDR3 is 14 residues long. The chain's CDR3 is CASYRGLGGYGYTF. The CDR3 bases are TGTGCCAGCTACAGGGGGCTCGGTGGGTATGGCTACACCTTC. The full variable domain, completed using reference TRBV2 and TRBJ1-2, is EPEVTQTPSHQVTQMGQEVILRCVPISNHLYFYWYRQILGQKVEFLVSFYNNEISEKSEIFDDQFSVERPDGSNFTLKIRSTKLEDSAMYFCASYRGLGGYGYTFGSGTRLTVV.

The CDR3 DNA is TGTGCCAGCAGTCCCCGGACAGGGATCACTGGCTACACCTTC. Encoded protein: CASSPRTGITGYTF. J is TRBJ1-2 and V is TRBV27; TRBD1 aligns across 8 bases. Germline CDR1 is MNHEY and CDR2 is SMNVEV (reference sequence). The CDR3 runs 14 residues. Trimming cost V 5 bases and J 7 bases; bases outside gene matches: 9.

The chain has TRBV25-1 and TRBJ1-1, with D perhaps matching TRBD1 (5 bases). The ends were cut back, 4 bases at V and 0 bases at J, with 18 bases in the middle. Germline V lookup: CDR1 MGHDK, CDR2 SYGVNS. The CDR3 has 17 amino acids. The CDR3 DNA reads as TGTGCCAGCAGTGGGGATAGGGGCAGCTACATGAACACTGAAGCTTTCTTT. It encodes CASSGDRGSYMNTEAFF. The variable domain in full, completed from reference TRBV25-1 and TRBJ1-1, reads EADIYQTPRYLVIGTGKKITLECSQTMGHDKMYWYQQDPGMELHLIHYSYGVNSTEKGDLSSESTVSRIRTEHFPLTLESARPSHTSQYLCASSGDRGSYMNTEAFFGQGTRLTVV.

This chain connects TRBV3-1 (or the pseudogene TRBV3-2) to TRBJ1-4; D is undetermined. The CDR3 is 15 amino acids. The V gene's germline CDR1 is LGHDT and CDR2 YNNKEL (reference sequence). V gave up 4 bases and J gave up 0 bases, with 9 bases separating them. CDR3 protein: CASSPRVATNEKLFF. For the CDR3, the DNA is TGTGCCAGCAGCCCCCGAGTTGCAACTAATGAAAAACTGTTTTTT.

The rearrangement uses TRBV5-4 and TRBJ2-7, with 10 bases that match TRBD1. Germline loops: CDR1 SGHNT, CDR2 YYREEE (reference sequence). Trimming at V came to 3 bases and at J to 4 bases, leaving 4 bases not matched to a gene. The CDR3 contains 14 residues. The CDR3 coding sequence is TGTGCCAGCAGCTCGAGGGACAGGGGATACGAGCAGTACTTC. Residues: CASSSRDRGYEQYF.

J is TRBJ2-5 and V is TRBV7-6; TRBD2 is a possible D gene (5 bases). Between the trimmed V and J ends, which lost 1 base and 1 base, there was a span of 16 bases. Germline lookup yields CDR1 SGHVS and CDR2 FNYEAQ. The CDR3 has 17 amino acids. The CDR3 loop reads CASSLGLGGLSQETQYF. The CDR3, as DNA: TGTGCCAGCAGCTTAGGGCTGGGCGGGTTATCCCAAGAGACCCAGTACTTC.

The chain recombines TRBV7-3 with TRBJ1-1, with TRBD1 as a possible D gene (5 bases). This CDR3 is built from 14 residues. Germline assignment: CDR1 SGHTA and CDR2 FQGTGA. V gave up 3 bases and J gave up 4 bases, with 12 bases separating them. CDR3 sequence reads: CASSFGGEVTEAFF. CDR3 DNA sequence: TGTGCCAGCAGCTTTGGAGGGGAGGTCACTGAAGCTTTCTTT.

J is TRBJ2-1 and V is TRBV18; D is perhaps TRBD2 (6 bases). CDR1 KGHSH and CDR2 LQKENI come from the germline V gene. V lost 6 bases, J lost 0 bases, and 18 bases lay in between. The CDR3 length is 17 residues. DNA for the CDR3: TGTGCCAGCTCCGACAGTTGGGGGGTGAGCTCCTACAATGAGCAGTTCTTC. This codes for CASSDSWGVSSYNEQFF. Based on the CDR3 plus reference TRBV18 and TRBJ2-1, the full variable domain is NAGVMQNPRHLVRRRGQEARLRCSPMKGHSHVYWYRQLPEEGLKFMVYLQKENIIDESGMPKERFSAEFPKEGPSILRIQQVVRGDSAAYFCASSDSWGVSSYNEQFFGPGTRLTVL.

The chain recombines TRBV10-3 with TRBJ2-2; the D gene could be TRBD1 or TRBD2 (7 bases each). V was cut by 4 bases and J by 7 bases, with 13 bases left in between. Germline CDR1 ENHRY, CDR2 SYGVKD. There are 14 residues in the CDR3. CDR3 bases: TGTGCCATCAGTGGGGGAGGGGGCTTCGGGGAGCTGTTTTTT. As protein: CAISGGGGFGELFF.

This rearrangement joins TRBV19 to TRBJ1-1; the D gene is possibly TRBD1 (5 bases). Germline assignment: CDR1 LNHDA and CDR2 SQIVND (reference sequence). The CDR3 totals 14 residues. The V end was cut by 7 bases, the J end by 4 bases, with 16 bases between. CDR3 region: CASTARGVSTEAFF. The CDR3 coding sequence is TGTGCCAGTACCGCCCGGGGGGTGAGCACTGAAGCTTTCTTT.

The chain employs TRBV30 and TRBJ2-1; D gene unclear. Germline V gene lookup returns CDR1 GTSNPN and CDR2 SVGIG (reference sequence). This CDR3 contains 12 residues. V was clipped by 3 bases and J by 6 bases, with 9 bases between them. CDR3 sequence (DNA): TGTGCCTGGAGGCCGTCGTTCAATGAGCAGTTCTTC. Protein: CAWRPSFNEQFF.

For the CDR3, the DNA is TGTGCCACCCGGGACAGGGTTGGGCAGTTCTTC. It is translated as CATRDRVGQFF. The chain couples TRBV19 to TRBJ2-1; 9 bases map to TRBD1. The length of the CDR3 is 11 residues. The germline V gene encodes CDR1 LNHDA and CDR2 SQIVND (reference sequence). J lost 12 bases, V lost 10 bases, and 7 bases had no gene match.

The V gene is TRBV12-3 or TRBV12-4, the J gene TRBJ2-2; D may correspond to TRBD1 or TRBD2 (5 bases each). CDR3 length: 13 amino acids. V was clipped by 8 bases and J by 3 bases, with 10 bases between them. CDR3 coding DNA: TGTGCCAGCGAGGGGCCATACACCGGGGAGCTGTTTTTT. Translating it yields CASEGPYTGELFF.

The V and J genes are TRBV18 and TRBJ1-5; D uncertain. The CDR3 sequence is 13 residues long. Per the germline V gene, CDR1 is KGHSH and CDR2 is LQKENI. V lost 5 bases, J lost 5 bases, and 10 bases lay in between. CDR3 in DNA: TGTGCCAGCTCAACCGGGAGGGATCAGCCCCAGCATTTT. Its translation is CASSTGRDQPQHF. The full variable domain, in which reference TRBV18 and TRBJ1-5 provide the parts outside the CDR3, is NAGVMQNPRHLVRRRGQEARLRCSPMKGHSHVYWYRQLPEEGLKFMVYLQKENIIDESGMPKERFSAEFPKEGPSILRIQQVVRGDSAAYFCASSTGRDQPQHFGDGTRLSIL.

The rearrangement links TRBV27 to TRBJ1-1; D is undetermined. CDR1 and CDR2 from the germline V gene are MNHEY and SMNVEV (reference sequence). The CDR3 has 13 amino acids. V was cut by 0 bases and J by 6 bases, with 8 bases left in between. The CDR3 spells CASSLSLGAEAFF. DNA for the CDR3: TGTGCCAGCAGTTTATCACTCGGCGCTGAAGCTTTCTTT.

The CDR3 DNA follows: TGTGCCAGCAGCGCGACAGACATCAATGAGCAGTTCTTC. Translated, it gives CASSATDINEQFF. This chain joins TRBV5-4 and TRBJ2-1; TRBD1 might be the D (5 bases). Trimming cost V 4 bases and J 6 bases, with 11 bases left between them. The CDR3 has 13 residues. From germline, CDR1 is SGHNT and CDR2 YYREEE (reference sequence).

The chain carries TRBV10-3 and TRBJ2-2; D gene unclear. The CDR3 sequence is 14 residues long. With 8 bases removed from V and 5 bases from J, the gap between germline ends came to 15 bases. Germline lookup yields CDR1 ENHRY and CDR2 SYGVKD. The CDR3 coding sequence is TGTGCCATCCCAAGTGGACGGTGGACCGGGGAGCTGTTTTTT. Its protein is CAIPSGRWTGELFF.

V usage is TRBV7-2 and J usage is TRBJ2-3; D not resolved. The CDR3 contains 14 residues. The V and J ends lost 2 bases and 1 base respectively, with 7 bases between them. Germline-derived CDR1 and CDR2 are SGHTA and FQGNSA. The CDR3 spells CASSLSKGTDTQYF. The CDR3 DNA is TGTGCCAGCAGCTTATCCAAGGGCACAGATACGCAGTATTTT.

This clone was detected only once. The chain recombines TRBV25-1 with TRBJ2-2, with 7 bases lining up with TRBD2. Germline V lookup: CDR1 MGHDK, CDR2 SYGVNS. V shed 2 bases, J shed 11 bases, and the junction held 11 bases outside the gene matches. The CDR3 has 15 residues. The CDR3 region is CASSERGGVLRELFF. CDR3 nucleotides: TGTGCCAGCAGTGAAAGGGGAGGGGTTCTACGTGAGCTGTTTTTT.

The CDR3 region is CASSFATGELFF. The DNA for the CDR3 is TGTGCCAGCAGCTTCGCTACCGGGGAGCTGTTTTTT. The rearrangement uses TRBV3-1 (or the pseudogene TRBV3-2) and TRBJ2-2; D is ambiguous. The CDR3 totals 12 residues. V shed 5 bases and J shed 5 bases, with 6 bases lying between them. Germline V gene sequence: CDR1 LGHDT, CDR2 YNNKEL (reference sequence).

The chain joins TRBV27 to TRBJ1-3; a weak D match, TRBD1 (6 bases). V was pared by 5 bases and J by 2 bases, with 10 bases between. The CDR3 spans 14 residues. Germline lookup yields CDR1 MNHEY and CDR2 SMNVEV (reference sequence). Written as DNA, the CDR3 is TGTGCCAGCAGTCAAAGGGGGGCTGGAAACACCATATATTTT. It specifies CASSQRGAGNTIYF.

This sequence joins TRBV9 and TRBJ2-3; D is unresolved. CDR1 and CDR2 from the germline V gene are SGDLS and YYNGEE. V lost 0 bases and J lost 4, with 9 bases in between. This CDR3 region has 14 residues. The chain's CDR3 is CASSVAEAPDTQYF. The DNA for the CDR3 is TGTGCCAGCAGCGTAGCTGAGGCCCCAGATACGCAGTATTTT. The full variable domain, in which reference TRBV9 and TRBJ2-3 provide the parts outside the CDR3, is DSGVTQTPKHLITATGQRVTLRCSPRSGDLSVYWYQQSLDQGLQFLIQYYNGEERAKGNILERFSAQQFPDLHSELNLSSLELGDSALYFCASSVAEAPDTQYFGPGTRLTVL.

The chain combines TRBV12-3 or TRBV12-4 with TRBJ2-1, with D perhaps TRBD1 (7 bases). With 4 bases removed from V and 10 bases from J, the gap between germline ends came to 11 bases. The CDR3 spans 12 residues. CDR3 sequence reads: CASSSRDREQFF. CDR3 bases: TGTGCCAGCAGTTCGCGGGACAGAGAGCAGTTCTTC.

The chain uses TRBV20-1 and TRBJ2-6; TRBD2 aligns across 7 bases. V lost 3 bases and J lost 0; bases outside the gene matches: 11. CDR3 length: 18 residues. Germline lookup yields CDR1 DFQATT and CDR2 SNEGSKA (reference sequence). The CDR3 loop reads CSASPRLAINSGANVLTF. In DNA form, the CDR3 reads TGCAGTGCTAGTCCCCGACTAGCTATCAACTCTGGGGCCAACGTCCTGACTTTC.

The chain combines TRBV5-1 with TRBJ1-1; D is perhaps TRBD1 (5 bases). This CDR3 has 15 amino acids. The germline gives CDR1 SGHRS, CDR2 YFSETQ. The germline V and J ends were trimmed by 1 base and 1 base, with 11 bases remaining between them. Here the CDR3 DNA reads TGCGCCAGCAGCTTGAATTCAGGGTCGAACACTGAAGCTTTCTTT. It translates to CASSLNSGSNTEAFF.

This rearrangement joins TRBV20-1 to TRBJ2-7; D gene unclear. Germline assignment: CDR1 DFQATT and CDR2 SNEGSKA (reference sequence). Trimming shortened V by 8 bases and J by 1 base, and 9 bases separated the two germline ends. The CDR3 runs to 11 residues. The CDR3 bases are TGCAGTTATTGGGAATCCTACGAGCAGTACTTC. It translates to CSYWESYEQYF.

This chain links TRBV18 with TRBJ2-7; no clear D gene. V was trimmed by 6 bases and J by 7 bases, leaving 10 bases between them. The CDR3 length is 11 residues. CDR1 is KGHSH and CDR2 is LQKENI in the germline V gene. CDR3 region: CASSRPGEQYF. The CDR3 coding sequence is TGTGCCAGCTCTCGACCCGGGGAGCAGTACTTC.

The CDR3 DNA follows: TGTGCCAGCAGCCAATTAGCGAATACGCAGTATTTT. This translates into CASSQLANTQYF. The chain combines TRBV4-2 with TRBJ2-3, with D possibly matching TRBD2 (5 bases). CDR3 length equals 12 residues. V dropped 2 bases and J dropped 7 bases, with 7 bases sitting between them. CDR1 LGHNA and CDR2 YNFKEQ come from the germline V gene.

J is TRBJ1-4 and V is TRBV10-3; possibly TRBD1 for D (5 bases). The CDR3 is 14 residues long. Looked up from germline, CDR1 is ENHRY and CDR2 is SYGVKD. Trimming took 2 bases from V and 3 from J, leaving 7 bases between them. The CDR3 bases are TGTGCCATCAGTGAGCCGGGGCCTAATGAAAAACTGTTTTTT. It encodes CAISEPGPNEKLFF.